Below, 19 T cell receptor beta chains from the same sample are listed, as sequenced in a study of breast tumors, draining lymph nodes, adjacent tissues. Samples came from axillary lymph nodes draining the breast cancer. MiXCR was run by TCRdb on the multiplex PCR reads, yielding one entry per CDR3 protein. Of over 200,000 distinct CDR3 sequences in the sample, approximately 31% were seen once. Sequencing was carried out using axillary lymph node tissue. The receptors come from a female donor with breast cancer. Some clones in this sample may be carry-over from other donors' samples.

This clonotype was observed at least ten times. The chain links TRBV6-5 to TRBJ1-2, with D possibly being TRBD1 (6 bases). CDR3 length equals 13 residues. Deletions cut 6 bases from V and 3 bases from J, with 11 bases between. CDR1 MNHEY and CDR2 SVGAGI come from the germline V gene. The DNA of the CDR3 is TGTGCCAGCAGACAGGGTGAATACTATGGCTACACCTTC. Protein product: CASRQGEYYGYTF.

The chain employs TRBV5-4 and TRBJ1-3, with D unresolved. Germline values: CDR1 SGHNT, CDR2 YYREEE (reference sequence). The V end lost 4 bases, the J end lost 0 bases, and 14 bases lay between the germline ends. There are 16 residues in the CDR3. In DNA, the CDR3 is TGTGCCAGCAGCCCCTATGCCGGTGACTCTGGAAACACCATATATTTT. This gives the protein CASSPYAGDSGNTIYF. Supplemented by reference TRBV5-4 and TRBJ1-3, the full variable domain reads ETGVTQSPTHLIKTRGQQVTLRCSSQSGHNTVSWYQQALGQGPQFIFQYYREEENGRGNFPPRFSGLQFPNYSSELNVNALELDDSALYLCASSPYAGDSGNTIYFGEGSWLTVV.

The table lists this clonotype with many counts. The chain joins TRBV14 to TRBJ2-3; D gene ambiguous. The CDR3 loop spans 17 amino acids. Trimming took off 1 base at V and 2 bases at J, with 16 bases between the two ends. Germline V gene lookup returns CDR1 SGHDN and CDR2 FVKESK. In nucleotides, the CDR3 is TGTGCCAGCAGCCAAGGCTTGGGGAACAGCTACACAGATACGCAGTATTTT. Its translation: CASSQGLGNSYTDTQYF.

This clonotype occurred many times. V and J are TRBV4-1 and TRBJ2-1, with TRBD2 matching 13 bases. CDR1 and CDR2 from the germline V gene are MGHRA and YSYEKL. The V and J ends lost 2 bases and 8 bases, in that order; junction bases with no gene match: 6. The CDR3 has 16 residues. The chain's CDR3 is CASSQLTSGRDDEQFF. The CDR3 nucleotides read TGCGCCAGCAGCCAACTTACTAGCGGGAGGGATGATGAGCAGTTCTTC.

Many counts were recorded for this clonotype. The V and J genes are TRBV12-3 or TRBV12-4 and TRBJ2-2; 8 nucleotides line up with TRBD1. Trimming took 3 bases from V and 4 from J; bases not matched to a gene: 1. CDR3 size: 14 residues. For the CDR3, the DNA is TGTGCCAGCAGTTTCGGGACAGGCACCGGGGAGCTGTTTTTT. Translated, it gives CASSFGTGTGELFF.

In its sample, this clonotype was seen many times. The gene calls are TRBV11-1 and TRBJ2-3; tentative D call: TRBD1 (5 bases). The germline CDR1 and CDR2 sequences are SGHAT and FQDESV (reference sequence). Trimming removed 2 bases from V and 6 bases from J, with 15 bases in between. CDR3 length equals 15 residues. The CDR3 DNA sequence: TGTGCCAGCAGCTTATTTCCACAGGTTGCCGATACGCAGTATTTT. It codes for CASSLFPQVADTQYF.

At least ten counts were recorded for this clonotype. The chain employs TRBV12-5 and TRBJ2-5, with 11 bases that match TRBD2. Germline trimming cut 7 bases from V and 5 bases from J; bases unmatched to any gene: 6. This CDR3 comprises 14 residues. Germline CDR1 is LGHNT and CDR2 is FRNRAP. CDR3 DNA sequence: TGTGCTAGTGCCCCTAGCGGGAGGACGGAGACCCAGTACTTC. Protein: CASAPSGRTETQYF.

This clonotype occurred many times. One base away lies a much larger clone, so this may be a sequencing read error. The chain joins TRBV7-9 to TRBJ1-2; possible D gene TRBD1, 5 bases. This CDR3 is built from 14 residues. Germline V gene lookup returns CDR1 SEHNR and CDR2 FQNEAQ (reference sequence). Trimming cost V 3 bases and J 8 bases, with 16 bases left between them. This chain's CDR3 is CASSFMSGRGGYTF. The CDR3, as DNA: TGTGCCAGCAGCTTTATGTCAGGGAGGGGAGGCTACACCTTC.

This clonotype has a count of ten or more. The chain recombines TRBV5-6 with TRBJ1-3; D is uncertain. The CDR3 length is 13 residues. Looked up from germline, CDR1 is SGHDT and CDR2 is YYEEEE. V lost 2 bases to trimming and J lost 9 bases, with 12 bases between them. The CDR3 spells CASSFYGRGTIYF. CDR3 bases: TGTGCCAGCAGCTTTTACGGTCGAGGCACCATATATTTT. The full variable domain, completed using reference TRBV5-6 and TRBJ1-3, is DAGVTQSPTHLIKTRGQQVTLRCSPKSGHDTVSWYQQALGQGPQFIFQYYEEEERQRGNFPDRFSGHQFPNYSSELNVNALLLGDSALYLCASSFYGRGTIYFGEGSWLTVV.

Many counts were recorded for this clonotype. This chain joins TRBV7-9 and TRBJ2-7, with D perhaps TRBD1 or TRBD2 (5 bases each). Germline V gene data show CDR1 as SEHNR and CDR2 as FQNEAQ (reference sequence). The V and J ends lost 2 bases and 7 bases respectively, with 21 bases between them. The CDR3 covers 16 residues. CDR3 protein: CASSLLVDEGSEEQYF. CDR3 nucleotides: TGTGCCAGCAGCTTATTGGTAGACGAGGGGTCTGAAGAGCAGTACTTC.

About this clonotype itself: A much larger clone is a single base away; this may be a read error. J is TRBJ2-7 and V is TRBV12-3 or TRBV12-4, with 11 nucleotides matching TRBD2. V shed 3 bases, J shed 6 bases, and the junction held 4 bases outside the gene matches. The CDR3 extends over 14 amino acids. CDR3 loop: CASSFLLAGVEQYF. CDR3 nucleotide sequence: TGTGCCAGCAGTTTCCTACTAGCGGGAGTCGAGCAGTACTTC.

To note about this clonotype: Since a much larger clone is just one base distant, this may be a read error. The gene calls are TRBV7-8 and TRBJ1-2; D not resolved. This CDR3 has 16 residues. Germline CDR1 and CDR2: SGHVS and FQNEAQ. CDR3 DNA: TGTGCCAGCAGCTTAGCGTCTGGAGCCACTAACTATGGCCACACCTTC. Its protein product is CASSLASGATNYGHTF.

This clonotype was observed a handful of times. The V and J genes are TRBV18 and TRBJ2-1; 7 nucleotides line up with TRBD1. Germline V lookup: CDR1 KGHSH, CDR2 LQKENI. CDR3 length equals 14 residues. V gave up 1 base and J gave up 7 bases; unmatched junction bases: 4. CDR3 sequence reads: CASSPRPGGNEQFF. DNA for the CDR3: TGTGCCAGCTCACCACGGCCAGGGGGAAATGAGCAGTTCTTC. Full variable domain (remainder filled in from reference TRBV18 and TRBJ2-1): NAGVMQNPRHLVRRRGQEARLRCSPMKGHSHVYWYRQLPEEGLKFMVYLQKENIIDESGMPKERFSAEFPKEGPSILRIQQVVRGDSAAYFCASSPRPGGNEQFFGPGTRLTVL.

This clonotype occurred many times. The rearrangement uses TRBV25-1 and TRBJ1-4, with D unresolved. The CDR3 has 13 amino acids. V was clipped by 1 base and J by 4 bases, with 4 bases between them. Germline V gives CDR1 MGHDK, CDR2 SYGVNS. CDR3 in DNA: TGTGCCAGCAGTGAATGGGGTAATGAAAAACTGTTTTTT. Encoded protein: CASSEWGNEKLFF.

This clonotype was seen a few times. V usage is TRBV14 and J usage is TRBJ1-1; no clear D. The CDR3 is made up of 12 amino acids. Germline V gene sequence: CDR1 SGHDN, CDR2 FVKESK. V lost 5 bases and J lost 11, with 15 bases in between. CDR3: CASSNPFGRAFF. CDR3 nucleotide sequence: TGTGCCAGCAGCAATCCGTTCGGAAGGGCTTTCTTT.

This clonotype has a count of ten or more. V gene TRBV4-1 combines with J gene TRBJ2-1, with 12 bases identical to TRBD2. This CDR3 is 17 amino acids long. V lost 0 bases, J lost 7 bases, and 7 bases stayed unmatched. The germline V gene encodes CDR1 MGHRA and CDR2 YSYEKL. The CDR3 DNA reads TGCGCCAGCAGCCAAGATCCCCTAGCGGGAGGGCCGAATGAGCAGTTCTTC. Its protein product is CASSQDPLAGGPNEQFF.

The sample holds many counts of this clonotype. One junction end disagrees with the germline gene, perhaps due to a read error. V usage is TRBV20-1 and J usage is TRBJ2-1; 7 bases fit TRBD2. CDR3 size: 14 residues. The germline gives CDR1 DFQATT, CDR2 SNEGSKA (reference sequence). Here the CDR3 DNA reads TGCAGTGCCAGAGGCGGCGGGAGAATCAATGAGCAGTTCTTC. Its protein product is CSARGGGRINEQFF.

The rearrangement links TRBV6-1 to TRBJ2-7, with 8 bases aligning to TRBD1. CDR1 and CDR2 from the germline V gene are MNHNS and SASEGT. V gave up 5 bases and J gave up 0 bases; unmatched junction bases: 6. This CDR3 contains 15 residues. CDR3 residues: CASSPGRGLSYEQYF. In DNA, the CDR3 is TGTGCCAGCAGTCCGGGCAGGGGGCTCTCCTACGAGCAGTACTTC.

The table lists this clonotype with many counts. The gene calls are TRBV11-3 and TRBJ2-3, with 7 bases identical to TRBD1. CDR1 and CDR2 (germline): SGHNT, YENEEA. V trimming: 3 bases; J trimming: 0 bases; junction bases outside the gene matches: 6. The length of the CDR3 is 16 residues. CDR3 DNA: TGTGCCAGCAGCTTTGAAGGGGGCCTCAGCACAGATACGCAGTATTTT. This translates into CASSFEGGLSTDTQYF. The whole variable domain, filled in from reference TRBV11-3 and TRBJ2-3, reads EAGVVQSPRYKIIEKKQPVAFWCNPISGHNTLYWYLQNLGQGPELLIRYENEEAVDDSQLPKDRFSAERLKGVDSTLKIQPAELGDSAVYLCASSFEGGLSTDTQYFGPGTRLTVL.